This T cell receptor beta chain was sequenced during a study of metastatic and nonmetastatic thyroid tumors. Overall study: The study looked at repertoires side by side in blood and in tumor or nodule tissue from malignant and benign thyroid patients.

Every patient was untreated before thyroid surgery. In the authors' methods: Clinicopathological groups differed in CDR3, with these differences serving to build a distant-metastasis classifier for papillary thyroid cancer. MiXCR reprocessed the PCR reads for TCRdb. The V and J calls, along with clone size, are taken from TCRdb and not from the paper's own processing. This table has roughly 83,000 clones, more than 12% appearing once. This clone was observed at least ten times. Its target is unknown. Study-wide results and caveats: Malignant thyroid tumors reportedly had TCR beta diversity that was significantly higher than in benign nodules, in blood and tumor.

The CDR3 runs 13 residues. The germline gives CDR1 MGHRA, CDR2 YSYEKL. The V end lost 4 bases, the J end lost 2 bases, and 9 bases lay between the germline ends. V is TRBV4-1 and J is TRBJ2-7; TRBD1 is a possible D gene (5 bases). The sample was blood. The sequence came from a female donor with papillary thyroid cancer or a benign thyroid nodule (not recorded which). Some clones in this sample may be carry-over from other donors' samples. CDR3 bases: TGCGCCAGCAGCCTCGACAGACCCTACGAGCAGTACTTC. The encoded protein is CASSLDRPYEQYF.